This T cell receptor (beta chain) was documented in a study of blood T cell repertoires in COVID-19 (dated by TCRdb to the early 2020s). In the study overall: Samples from collaborators originated in the United States, Italy and Spain and spanned both the acute and convalescent phases of COVID-19. The material from the prospective study consisted of cDNA or gDNA derived from T cells, B-cell-depleted T cells, or PBMCs. The dataset comprised deeply sampled blood TCRbeta repertoires from subjects exposed to, actively infected with, or recovered from COVID-19. The repertoires were released in a freely available public database intended as a resource for research on the immune response to SARS-CoV-2. Samples were obtained from the ongoing ImmuneRACE study (first 160 participants) and from roughly 1,300 subjects provided by 6 global collaborators. Sample metadata almost always included a de-identified subject ID, COVID-19 status, age in years and sex. HLA class I and class II types, where available, came from metadata supplied by the sample provider rather than from assay-based typing.

Comment on this clone: The clone's antigen remains unknown. No clone much larger than this one lies a single base away; base qualities are absent.

From the germline V gene, CDR1 is SGHRS and CDR2 is YFSETQ. The germline V end is reduced by 4 bases and the J end by 6 bases; junction bases left unmatched: 15. Including cysteine and phenylalanine, the CDR3 has 17 amino acids. Solely the CDR3 DNA is kept, with 51 bases framed from the first base. Findings and caveats that apply to the study as a whole: The quantity of clinical and demographic metadata differed by source and by participant and was supplied without curation.

TCRbeta CDR3 regions were amplified from genomic DNA using the immunoSEQ Assay, a bias-controlled multiplex PCR. The study's own analysis went as follows. The number of nucleated cells in each sample was estimated by amplification of reference gene primers within the assay. To quantify the absolute abundance of each unique TCRbeta CDR3 rearrangement, sequence reads were collapsed and filtered. For each sample, productive Simpson clonality was calculated as the square root of Simpson's diversity index across productive rearrangements. Sourced from immuneACCESS, this table was stored by TCRdb with only in-frame sequences that have V and J called. A share of the clones is absent; for the studies checked, an unresolved V gene accounts for under half, and the remainder has no known explanation. V, J and clone size were drawn from that table, and D and trimming were deduced from the DNA. The sample records around 100,000 clones, over 65% of which are singletons. The ten largest clones represent just under 4.5% of the sample.

The collaborating institutions used their own protocols to collect whole blood in K2EDTA tubes. For TCRbeta analysis, collaborators shipped samples in one of three forms: frozen whole blood, isolated PBMCs, or DNA extracted from either of those sample types. This clonotype was obtained from a human donor in a cohort sampled during active COVID-19. The specimen was peripheral blood. The chain is made from TRBV5-1 and TRBJ1-2; a stretch of 10 junction bases matches TRBD1. The nucleotides read TGCGCCAGCAGCATACGGGACAGGGGTAGATTCCCCGATGGCTACACCTTC. Translated, this gives CASSIRDRGRFPDGYTF.